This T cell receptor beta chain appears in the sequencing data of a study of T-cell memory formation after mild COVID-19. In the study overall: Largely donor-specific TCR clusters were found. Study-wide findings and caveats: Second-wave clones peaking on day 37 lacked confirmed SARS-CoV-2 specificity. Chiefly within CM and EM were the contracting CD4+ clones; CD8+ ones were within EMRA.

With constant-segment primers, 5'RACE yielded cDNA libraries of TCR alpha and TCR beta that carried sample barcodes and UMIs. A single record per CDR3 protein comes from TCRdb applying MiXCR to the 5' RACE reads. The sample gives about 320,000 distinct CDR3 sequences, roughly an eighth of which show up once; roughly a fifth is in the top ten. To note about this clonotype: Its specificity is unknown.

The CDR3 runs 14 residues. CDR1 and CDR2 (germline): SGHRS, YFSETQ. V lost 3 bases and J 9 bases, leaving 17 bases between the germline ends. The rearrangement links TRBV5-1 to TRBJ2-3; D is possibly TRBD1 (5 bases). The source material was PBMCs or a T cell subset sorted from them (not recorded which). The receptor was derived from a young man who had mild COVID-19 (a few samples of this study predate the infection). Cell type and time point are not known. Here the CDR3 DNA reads TGCGCCAGCAGCTCGGACATGGGCCTTGAGACGCAGTATTTT. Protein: CASSSDMGLETQYF.